This T cell receptor (beta chain) originates from a study of blood T cell repertoires in COVID-19. Study in general: T cells, B-cell-depleted T cells, or PBMCs supplied cDNA or gDNA.

This clone came up once. Assay used: immunoSEQ multiplex PCR; TCRdb lists only in-frame clones, some missing. The sample consists of 250,000 to 300,000 clones, 85% of them appearing once. This CDR3 has 15 residues. The germline V gene encodes CDR1 MNHEY and CDR2 SMNVEV (reference sequence). J lost 1 base, V lost 1 base, and 2 bases had no gene match. V gene TRBV27 combines with J gene TRBJ2-5; TRBD1 aligns across 8 bases. Material: peripheral blood. The clonotype originates from a man aged 50 or older with active or convalescent COVID-19. This chain's CDR3 is CASSLFQGAQETQYF. The CDR3 DNA follows: TGTGCCAGCAGTTTATTCCAGGGGGCCCAAGAGACCCAGTACTTC.